Listed below are T cell receptor beta chains from one sample, sequenced in a study of graft-versus-host responses after intestinal transplantation. Only in-frame clones appear in the TCRdb table, and some are missing; sequencing was by immunoSEQ multiplex PCR. The sample lists around 76,000 clones, over 85% seen once, with over 0.4% in the top ten. Antigens of these TCRs are unknown. Sequenced material: unstimulated CD8+ T cells sorted from spleen or lymph node cells, taken before intestinal transplant. The source of these receptors is a human donor who received an intestinal transplant. The CDR3 runs from the conserved cysteine through the conserved F or W. The D gene is left open where the match is weak. For some rows the clone size is stated as once, few or many, or as a class when expanded; others skip it.

D gene	clone size	J gene	V gene	CDR3 DNA	CDR3 protein
NA	NA	TRBJ2-1	TRBV7-9	TGTGCCAGCAGCTTACCAGCGAGGAAGTACAATGAGCAGTTCTTC	CASSLPARKYNEQFF
NA	NA	TRBJ2-7	TRBV20-1	TGCAGTGCTAGAGAAGCGAGCGAGCAGTACTTC	CSAREASEQYF
TRBD1	NA	TRBJ1-5	TRBV28	TGTGCCAGCAGCGCCCCCGGCAGGGGGGAATATAGCAATCAGCCCCAGCATTTT	CASSAPGRGEYSNQPQHF
NA	NA	TRBJ2-6	TRBV6-1	TGTGCCAGCAGTGAAGAGGTTTGGCAGGCCATCTCTGGGGCCAACGTCCTGACTTTC	CASSEEVWQAISGANVLTF
NA	NA	TRBJ2-2	TRBV10-2	TGCGCCAGCAGTGGGGAAAGGGGGACCTACGGCACCGGGGAGCTGTTTTTT	CASSGERGTYGTGELFF
NA	once	TRBJ1-2	TRBV6-5	TGTGCCAGCAGTTGGGGCCGGGACGTGAATGGCTACACCTTC	CASSWGRDVNGYTF
TRBD1	NA	TRBJ2-7	TRBV28	TGTGCCAGCAGTTTAACAGGGGGCTCCTACGAGCAGTACTTC	CASSLTGGSYEQYF
NA	NA	TRBJ2-2	TRBV6-5	TGTGCCAGCAGTTACACGGGGTCCGGGGAGCTGTTTTTT	CASSYTGSGELFF
NA	NA	TRBJ2-7	TRBV2	TGTGCCAGCCACGATACAGGCTCCTACGAGCAGTACTTC	CASHDTGSYEQYF
TRBD2	NA	TRBJ2-7	TRBV5-6	TGTGCCAGCAGCTTGGTGCGGGGGACCATATACGAGCAGTACTTC	CASSLVRGTIYEQYF
TRBD1	NA	TRBJ1-5	TRBV27	TGTGCCAGCAGTCAGGACAGGGGATGGCAGCCCCAGCATTTT	CASSQDRGWQPQHF
NA	NA	TRBJ2-1	TRBV7-9	TGTGCCAGCAGCTTAAATTTGGGGTTGTCCTACAATGAGCAGTTCTTC	CASSLNLGLSYNEQFF
TRBD1	NA	TRBJ2-7	TRBV19	TGTGCCAGTGGGGCTCCGGGACAGGGAACCTACGAGCAGTACTTC	CASGAPGQGTYEQYF
NA	NA	TRBJ2-7	TRBV27	TGTGCCAGCAGTTTGTCAAGCAGGGTCCTGGGGGAGCAGTACTTC	CASSLSSRVLGEQYF
NA	NA	TRBJ2-7	TRBV27	TGTGCCTCCTCTCGAGGCAGATTCTACGAGCAGTACTTC	CASSRGRFYEQYF
NA	NA	TRBJ1-4	TRBV7-9	TGTGCCAGCAGCTTAGGGCCGGAAGCAACTAATGAAAAACTGTTTTTT	CASSLGPEATNEKLFF
NA	NA	TRBJ2-2	TRBV27	TGTGCCAGCAGCCCGCGGATCGGATCGAACACCGGGGAGCTGTTTTTT	CASSPRIGSNTGELFF
NA	NA	TRBJ1-2	TRBV7-4	TGTGCCAGCAGCCAGGGATATTGGTATGGCTACACCTTC	CASSQGYWYGYTF
TRBD2	NA	TRBJ2-2	TRBV9	TGTGCCAGCAGCGCCGACGACCTAGCGGGACGGAACACCGGGGAGCTGTTTTTT	CASSADDLAGRNTGELFF
NA	NA	TRBJ1-5	TRBV11-2	TGTGCCAGCAGCCCACCGGACAGCACCGACAATCAGCCCCAGCATTTT	CASSPPDSTDNQPQHF
TRBD2	NA	TRBJ2-1	TRBV7-8	TGTGCCAGCAGCTTAGGACTAGCGGGAGAAATCTACAATGAGCAGTTCTTC	CASSLGLAGEIYNEQFF
TRBD1	NA	TRBJ1-1	TRBV4-1	TGCGCCAGCAGCTTTCAGGACAGGGGGAACACTGAAGCTTTCTTT	CASSFQDRGNTEAFF
NA	NA	TRBJ2-7	TRBV7-8	TGTGCCAGCAGCCCAGACGGCGGACTGGCATCCTACGAGCAGTACTTC	CASSPDGGLASYEQYF
NA	NA	TRBJ2-7	TRBV7-8	TGTGCCAGCAGCTTTCTGGGCTCGTCGTACGAGCAGTACTTC	CASSFLGSSYEQYF
NA	NA	TRBJ2-1	TRBV6-5	TGTGCCAGCAGCACCGGGACACGCTCCTACAATGAGCAGTTCTTC	CASSTGTRSYNEQFF
TRBD2	NA	TRBJ2-1	TRBV7-9	TGTGCCAGCAGCTTAGCGGGACTAGCGGACAATGAGCAGTTCTTC	CASSLAGLADNEQFF
NA	NA	TRBJ2-2	TRBV5-1	TGCGCCAGCGGTGGGGACGTGTACACCGGGGAGCTGTTTTTT	CASGGDVYTGELFF
NA	NA	TRBJ1-5	TRBV28	TGTGCCAGCAGTTTTGAGGATCAGCCCCAGCATTTT	CASSFEDQPQHF
NA	once	TRBJ2-1	TRBV18	TGTGCCAGCTCACCGGGGCTTCAGCTAACTACTACAACGTCTACGAAGTCCAATGAGCAGTTCTTC	CASSPGLQLTTTTSTKSNEQFF
NA	once	TRBJ2-1	TRBV5-1	TGCGCCAGCAGCTTGGATCGCGGAAAATACAATGAGCAGTTCTTC	CASSLDRGKYNEQFF
TRBD1	NA	TRBJ1-1	TRBV7-9	TGTGCCAGCAGCCCCCTGGACAGGGGGAGCACTGAAGCTTTCTTT	CASSPLDRGSTEAFF
NA	NA	TRBJ1-2	TRBV10-3	TGTGCCATCAGTGATTGGAAGTATAAGGGGAATGAATATGGCTACACCTTC	CAISDWKYKGNEYGYTF
NA	NA	TRBJ2-7	TRBV19	TGTGCCAGTAGTTCCAAGACAGGCCCCGCGGCCTACGAGCAGTACTTC	CASSSKTGPAAYEQYF
NA	NA	TRBJ1-1	TRBV4-1	TGCGCCAGCAGCCAAATCCCCCACAGGGATAACACTGAAGCTTTCTTT	CASSQIPHRDNTEAFF
TRBD1	NA	TRBJ2-7	TRBV6-1	TGTGCCAGCAGTGAAGAAGAAGTGACAGGGGGCTACGAGCAGTACTTC	CASSEEEVTGGYEQYF
TRBD1	NA	TRBJ2-1	TRBV27	TGTGCCAGCAGCGACAGGGGGCTACACAATGAGCAGTTCTTC	CASSDRGLHNEQFF
NA	NA	TRBJ1-3	TRBV30	TGTGCCTGGGCGACAAACAGGCTCAGCTCTGGAAACACCATATATTTT	CAWATNRLSSGNTIYF
TRBD2	NA	TRBJ2-1	TRBV27	TGTGCCAGCAGACTAGCGACATACAATGAGCAGTTCTTC	CASRLATYNEQFF
TRBD2	NA	TRBJ2-7	TRBV15	TGTGCCACCAGCAGTATAGCGGGAGTCGGGGAGCAGTACTTC	CATSSIAGVGEQYF
TRBD2	NA	TRBJ2-1	TRBV30	TGTGCCTGGAGTCTAGCGGCCTACAATGAGCAGTTCTTC	CAWSLAAYNEQFF
NA	NA	TRBJ2-2	TRBV27	TGTGCCAGCAGTGTTCGAGAAGACGGAAGGGAGCTGTTTTTT	CASSVREDGRELFF
NA	NA	TRBJ2-4	TRBV4-1	TGCGCCAGCAGCAGCCTTCGGGGCGATCCTCCCCGAGATGTCAAAAACATTCAGTACTTC	CASSSLRGDPPRDVKNIQYF
TRBD1	NA	TRBJ1-2	TRBV30	TGTGCCTGGAAATCTCCAAGGACAGGGGCGTATGGCTACACCTTC	CAWKSPRTGAYGYTF
TRBD1	NA	TRBJ1-2	TRBV29-1	TGCAGCGTTGATGAGGGGACAGTTTATGGCTACACCTTC	CSVDEGTVYGYTF
TRBD2	NA	TRBJ2-7	TRBV7-9	TGTGCCAGCCCCCCCCGGGGACTAGCGCTGAGCTCCTACGAGCAGTACTTC	CASPPRGLALSSYEQYF
NA	NA	TRBJ1-1	TRBV19	TGTGCCAGTAGTATAGTCTCGCCCGGGAGAGTGAACACTGAAGCTTTCTTT	CASSIVSPGRVNTEAFF
NA	NA	TRBJ2-1	TRBV1	TGCACCAGCAGCCAGCGGCGGGTAGCGGGACAGAAAAGGGTGATGGGGAATGAGCAGTTCTTC	CTSSQRRVAGQKRVMGNEQFF
NA	NA	TRBJ2-5	TRBV28	TGTGCCAGCAGCCTGAGAAGTCAAGAGACCCAGTACTTC	CASSLRSQETQYF
TRBD1	NA	TRBJ1-4	TRBV5-6	TGTGCCAGCAGCCTCCGACAGGGCTGGAGGCTAGGGGAAAAACTGTTTTTT	CASSLRQGWRLGEKLFF
NA	once	TRBJ2-7	TRBV5-6	TGTGCCAGCAGGAACAGGTATTACGAGCAGTACTTC	CASRNRYYEQYF
NA	NA	TRBJ2-3	TRBV6-1	TGTGCCAGCAGTCCCCATCCCACTAGCACAGATACGCAGTATTTT	CASSPHPTSTDTQYF
TRBD2	NA	TRBJ2-7	TRBV6-4	TGTGCCAGCAGGGCCCCGGATAGCGGGAGCAAGTACGAGCAGTACTTC	CASRAPDSGSKYEQYF
NA	NA	TRBJ1-4	TRBV4-1	TGCGCCAGCAGCCAACATCTGGGGGAGAGGGGTGAAAAACTGTTTTTT	CASSQHLGERGEKLFF
NA	NA	TRBJ1-6	TRBV10-3	TGTGCCATCAATATCGGAGAAAATTCACCCCTCCACTTT	CAINIGENSPLHF
NA	NA	TRBJ2-3	TRBV27	TGTGCCAGCAGTTTCCCGAGCACAGATACGCAGTATTTT	CASSFPSTDTQYF